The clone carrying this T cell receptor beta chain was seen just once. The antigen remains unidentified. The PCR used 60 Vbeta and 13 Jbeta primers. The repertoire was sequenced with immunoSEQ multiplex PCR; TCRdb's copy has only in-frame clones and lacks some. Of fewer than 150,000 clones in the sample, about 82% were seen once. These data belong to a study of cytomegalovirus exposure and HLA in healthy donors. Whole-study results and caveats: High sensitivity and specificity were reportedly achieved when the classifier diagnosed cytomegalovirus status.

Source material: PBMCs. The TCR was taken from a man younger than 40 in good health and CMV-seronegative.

In DNA, the CDR3 is TGTGCCAGCAGCCAAAGTCCTCCGACAGGGGGGAATGAAAAACTGTTTTTT. Translated, it gives CASSQSPPTGGNEKLFF. The V and J genes are TRBV25-1 and TRBJ1-4; TRBD1 agrees at 9 bases. The CDR3 extends over 17 amino acids. The V gene end was trimmed by 6 bases and the J gene end by 5 bases; junction bases not matched to a gene: 13. Germline CDR1 and CDR2: MGHDK and SYGVNS.